The T cell receptor beta chain described here comes from a study of CD4 T cell repertoires in COVID-19 (dated by TCRdb to the early 2020s). With respect to the entire study: To analyze cross-reactivity, CFSE-low cells were expanded with IL-2 for less than 11 days and then labeled again and restimulated with spike proteins from other coronaviruses. In COVID-19-recovered individuals, the study described naturally processed CD4+ T cell responses to SARS-CoV-2 spike and nucleoprotein and used TCR Vbeta sequencing to evaluate clonal composition. In three recovered individuals, the researchers analyzed the TCR Vbeta repertoire of SARS-CoV-2-reactive T cells at the subset level.

For this clone: There is no known antigen for this receptor. No base-level quality is on record; no much larger clone is a single base apart.

Results the study describes overall, beyond this receptor: Several of the most expanded SARS-CoV-2-reactive clonotypes were shared between two or all three memory subsets, suggesting intraclonal diversification. Between about 6.5 and 27% of SARS-CoV-2 clonotypes were also detected in secondary cultures stimulated with SARS-CoV and/or HKU1 spike, a finding consistent with cross-reactivity.

In the paper's terms, the time point label means: sample from a COVID-19-recovered individual after infection. The donors were patients who had recovered from mild-to-severe COVID-19. Memory T cell samples that were not cultured went straight to sequencing right after ex vivo isolation. CD4+ total memory, central memory, effector memory and circulating T follicular helper cells were isolated from peripheral blood mononuclear cells. From the cysteine through the phenylalanine, the CDR3 covers 14 amino acids. Of the read, only the CDR3 DNA is kept; its 42 bases are in frame from base 1. The CDR1 and CDR2 encoded by the germline V gene are SGHNT and YENEEA. Between the V and J ends, shortened by 2 bases and 2 bases respectively, the junction contains 10 bases. The library was obtained by the immunoSEQ multiplex PCR assay. From the authors' description of their analysis: Repertoire overlap between subsets was quantified using the Chao-Jaccard similarity index and counts of shared clonotypes. Drawn from immuneACCESS, this table holds only the in-frame rearrangements with V and J called that TCRdb kept. Clones are partly lost; checked studies trace under half to an unresolved V gene and leave the rest unexplained. V, J and clone size were drawn from that table, and D and trimming were deduced from the DNA. This sample has approximately 75,000 clones in its table, and 83% of those were observed once. The ten largest clones take up around 0.6% of the sample.

This sequence uses TRBV11-3 and TRBJ2-7; the D gene is possibly TRBD2, with 5 bases matching. The specimen was CD4+ T cells from peripheral blood, collected after recovery from COVID-19. The receptor comes from a human donor who had COVID-19. For the CDR3, the sequence is CASSLRGYPYEQYF. The sequenced DNA is TGTGCCAGCAGCTTAAGAGGGTATCCCTACGAGCAGTACTTC.